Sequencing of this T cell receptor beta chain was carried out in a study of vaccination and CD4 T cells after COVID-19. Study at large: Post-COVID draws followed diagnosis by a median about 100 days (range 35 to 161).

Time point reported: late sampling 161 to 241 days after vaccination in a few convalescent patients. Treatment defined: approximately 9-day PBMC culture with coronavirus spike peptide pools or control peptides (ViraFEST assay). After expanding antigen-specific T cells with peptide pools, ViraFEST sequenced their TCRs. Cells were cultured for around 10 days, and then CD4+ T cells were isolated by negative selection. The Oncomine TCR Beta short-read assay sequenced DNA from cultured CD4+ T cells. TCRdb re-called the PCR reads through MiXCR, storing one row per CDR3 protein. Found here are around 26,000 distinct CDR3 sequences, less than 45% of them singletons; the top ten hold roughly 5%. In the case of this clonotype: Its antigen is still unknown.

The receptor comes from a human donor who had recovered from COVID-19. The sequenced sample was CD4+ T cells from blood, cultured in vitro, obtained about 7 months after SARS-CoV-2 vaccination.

The CDR3 loop is CASSAPGQGFRYEQYF. CDR3 sequence (DNA): TGTGCCAGCAGTGCCCCGGGACAGGGTTTTAGGTACGAGCAGTACTTC. V usage is TRBV6-1 and J usage is TRBJ2-7; 9 positions match TRBD1. After removal of 4 bases from V and 4 bases from J, the junction contained 11 bases not matched to a gene. Germline-derived CDR1 and CDR2 are MNHNS and SASEGT. The CDR3 is 16 amino acids.